This T cell receptor (beta chain) was sequenced during a study of T cell repertoires in cytomegalovirus infection. Study as a whole: CMV epitopes that were recently identified and HLA-C-restricted were used alongside well-studied HLA-B-restricted ones. Carrying CMV and the relevant HLA type showed in public TCR beta signatures. Regarding the study as a whole: CMV-specific TCR beta clonotypes restricted by HLA-C were the ones dominating the ex vivo response. Public TCR beta family frequency separated CMV-and-HLA carriers, including in an independent cohort.

This clonotype was recorded a few times. The target antigen is unknown. A single record per CDR3 protein comes from TCRdb applying MiXCR to the reads. Among approximately 770,000 distinct CDR3 sequences listed, just under 30% were seen once. The CDR3 sequence is 12 residues long. Trimming removed 3 bases from V and 6 bases from J; junction bases left unmatched: 3. The germline V gene has CDR1 SQVTM and CDR2 ANQGSEA. Sample: cultured CD8+ T cells from PBMCs, taken from culture after CMV antigen stimulation. The chain employs TRBV29-1 and TRBJ1-1; the match to TRBD1 covers 8 bases. The source is a human donor in good health (CMV status not recorded). Some clones in this sample may be carry-over from other donors' samples. The CDR3 protein is CSVEGQAAEAFF. In nucleotides, the CDR3 is TGCAGCGTTGAGGGACAGGCGGCTGAAGCTTTCTTT.